This entry features one TCR beta chain sequence. This sample stems from a study of blood T cell repertoires in COVID-19. Study at large: From the United States, Italy and Spain came samples of acute and convalescent COVID-19. T cells, B-cell-depleted T cells, or PBMCs supplied cDNA or gDNA.

It was during active infection that Seattle patients were enrolled and then longitudinally followed. Germline CDR1 SEHNR, CDR2 FQNEAQ (reference sequence). The CDR3 is 14 residues long. V gave up 5 bases and J gave up 1 base, with 11 bases separating them. This table comes from immunoSEQ multiplex PCR, and its TCRdb copy is limited to in-frame clones, with some not included. This sample has approximately 170,000 clones, with about 85% found just once. The TCR sequence derives from a man older than 75 with COVID-19, enrolled during active disease. The chain uses TRBV7-9 and TRBJ2-5, with D possibly being TRBD1 (6 bases). What was sequenced was peripheral blood. CDR3 coding DNA: TGTGCCAGCAGCCGCTCGGACAGCCAAGAGACCCAGTACTTC. Its translation: CASSRSDSQETQYF. The full variable domain, completed using reference TRBV7-9 and TRBJ2-5, is DTGVSQNPRHKITKRGQNVTFRCDPISEHNRLYWYRQTLGQGPEFLTYFQNEAQLEKSRLLSDRFSAERPKGSFSTLEIQRTEQGDSAMYLCASSRSDSQETQYFGPGTRLLVL.